Detailed here is one T cell receptor (beta chain). Its cognate antigen is unknown. Treatment: around 19 received Ad26.COV2.S at low or high dose, single or two shots; about 5 received placebo; per-sample allocation not given. The samples were gathered on day 63 after the first injection of vaccine or placebo. The administered vaccine (an Ad26 vector) expressed Wuhan-strain SARS-CoV-2 spike. The data were obtained in a study of Ad26.COV2.S vaccination and SARS-CoV-2 variants. The wider study: Within the COV1001 Ad26.COV2.S trial arm, the donor was enrolled. Intramuscular Ad26.COV2.S doses were given once or twice, 56 days apart. Whole-study results and caveats: Individuals receiving vaccine had higher spike-specific TCR breadth than placebo recipients did.

Libraries were prepared by immunoSEQ multiplex PCR; TCRdb keeps only in-frame clonotypes and omits some of them. The sample shows a few hundred thousand clones, about 87% of them seen only once. The CDR3 contains 17 residues. CDR1 is MGHRA, CDR2 YSYEKL, per germline. V lost 0 bases and J 0 bases, leaving 12 bases between the germline ends. The sample consisted of peripheral blood, taken in a trial of Ad26.COV2.S vaccine versus placebo. The TCR sequence derives from a person aged 18-60 years who received the Ad26.COV2.S COVID-19 vaccine or a placebo. This chain connects TRBV4-1 to TRBJ2-1; possible D gene TRBD2, 6 bases. The CDR3 bases are TGCGCCAGCAGCCAAGATTTGTTAGCGGACTCCTACAATGAGCAGTTCTTC. Translating gives CASSQDLLADSYNEQFF.